Presented here are 11 T cell receptor beta chains from one specimen sequenced in a study of T cells after posttransplantation cyclophosphamide. The naive gate required viable CD3+CD4+ or CD3+CD8+ cells with CCR7+CD45RA+CD45RO-CD95-CD27+CD28+ phenotype. TCRdb's table, derived via immunoSEQ multiplex PCR, lists solely in-frame clones and lacks some. The profile shows fewer than 25,000 clones, around 98% of them singletons. Sequenced material: naive CD4+ T cells sorted from PBMCs. The origin of the receptors is a man between 45 and 60 years old in good health, CMV-negative, and a related stem cell transplant donor.

The chain combines TRBV10-1 with TRBJ2-7; tentative D call: TRBD2 (6 bases). The CDR3 contains 13 residues. Trimming shortened V by 2 bases and J by 7 bases, and 12 bases separated the two germline ends. Germline V gene data show CDR1 as WNHNN and CDR2 as SYGVQD (reference sequence). The CDR3 is CASSEPGTREQYF. The DNA for the CDR3 is TGCGCCAGCAGTGAGCCGGGGACTCGGGAGCAGTACTTC.

The rearrangement links TRBV10-3 to TRBJ2-7, with TRBD1 as a possible D gene (7 bases). Germline values: CDR1 ENHRY, CDR2 SYGVKD. V was clipped by 11 bases and J by 1 base, with 18 bases between them. This CDR3 has 14 residues. This chain's CDR3 is CAASGGTVSYEQYF. The CDR3 DNA reads as TGTGCCGCCAGCGGAGGGACAGTATCCTACGAGCAGTACTTC.

The chain joins TRBV6-5 to TRBJ1-4; no clear D. The CDR3 length is 15 residues. Trimming took 6 bases from V and 0 from J, leaving 11 bases between them. CDR1 and CDR2 from the germline V gene are MNHEY and SVGAGI. CDR3 in DNA: TGTGCCAGCAGGCCCGACTATTCAACTAATGAAAAACTGTTTTTT. Amino acid sequence: CASRPDYSTNEKLFF.

The chain recombines TRBV5-1 with TRBJ2-1; TRBD2 agrees at 10 bases. Losses at the gene ends were 4 bases for V and 10 bases for J; bases not matched to a gene: 14. From germline, CDR1 is SGHRS and CDR2 YFSETQ. The CDR3 runs to 16 residues. The CDR3: CASSMGGTSGNYEQFF. CDR3 bases: TGCGCCAGCAGCATGGGGGGAACTAGCGGGAACTACGAGCAGTTCTTC. The complete variable domain, with remaining parts taken from reference TRBV5-1 and TRBJ2-1, reads KAGVTQTPRYLIKTRGQQVTLSCSPISGHRSVSWYQQTPGQGLQFLFEYFSETQRNKGNFPGRFSGRQFSNSRSEMNVSTLELGDSALYLCASSMGGTSGNYEQFFGPGTRLTVL.

In regard to this clone: It is unclear where the CDR3 begins or ends on the DNA, so no DNA is shown, and the CDR3 is as TCRdb lists it. The chain uses TRBV6-5 and TRBJ2-7; whether TRBD2, the table's D call, matches the DNA was not checked. Germline V gene data show CDR1 as MNHEY and CDR2 as SVGAGI. The CDR3 has 14 residues if both end residues are counted. CDR3: CASSSSGSIYEQYF.

This clone was recorded only once. V and J are TRBV10-3 and TRBJ2-6; D gene ambiguous. Germline V CDR1 and CDR2: ENHRY, SYGVKD. V was shortened by 1 base and J by 4 bases, with 14 bases between the two germline ends. There are 17 residues in the CDR3. The CDR3 DNA follows: TGTGCCATCAGTGAGTTGAGACAAACGGTGGGGGCCAACGTCCTGACTTTC. Encoded protein: CAISELRQTVGANVLTF.

This chain connects TRBV11-3 to TRBJ2-1, with a weak D call TRBD2 (6 bases). The CDR3 is 15 amino acids. V dropped 3 bases and J dropped 0 bases, with 9 bases sitting between them. Germline V lookup: CDR1 SGHNT, CDR2 YENEEA. The CDR3 DNA reads TGTGCCAGCAGCTTGGCGGGGAGCTCCTACAATGAGCAGTTCTTC. As protein: CASSLAGSSYNEQFF.

J is TRBJ2-5 and V is TRBV19; no firm D call. Judging by the DNA end, TRBJ2-7 fits better; the J call may be wrong. The length of the CDR3 is 13 residues. Germline CDR1 LNHDA, CDR2 SQIVND (reference sequence). CDR3 protein: CASSPRVLYEQYF. The CDR3, as DNA: TGTGCCAGTAGTCCCCGGGTCCTCTACGAGCAGTACTTC.

The V call is TRBV11-2, the J call TRBJ1-5, with a weak D call TRBD1 (5 bases). V gave up 1 base and J gave up 8 bases, with 9 bases separating them. Germline V gene sequence: CDR1 SGHAT, CDR2 FQNNGV. CDR3 length: 13 residues. CDR3 region: CASSLAGLEPQHF. In DNA, the CDR3 is TGTGCCAGCAGCTTAGCAGGGTTGGAGCCCCAGCATTTT.

V and J are TRBV9 and TRBJ1-4, with D possibly TRBD1 on 5 matching bases. The germline gives CDR1 SGDLS, CDR2 YYNGEE. The V gene lost 0 bases and the J gene lost 6 bases, with 12 bases spanning the gap. The CDR3 totals 15 residues. The CDR3 nucleotides are TGTGCCAGCAGCGTAGATGCAGGGTTTTATGAAAAACTGTTTTTT. As protein: CASSVDAGFYEKLFF.

The chain couples TRBV27 to TRBJ2-5, with D possibly TRBD2 on 6 matching bases. The CDR3 contains 14 residues. Germline lookup yields CDR1 MNHEY and CDR2 SMNVEV (reference sequence). V lost 2 bases and J lost 1, with 8 bases in between. The CDR3 nucleotides are TGTGCCAGCAGTTTAGCGGGGTCCCAAGAGACCCAGTACTTC. Its protein is CASSLAGSQETQYF.